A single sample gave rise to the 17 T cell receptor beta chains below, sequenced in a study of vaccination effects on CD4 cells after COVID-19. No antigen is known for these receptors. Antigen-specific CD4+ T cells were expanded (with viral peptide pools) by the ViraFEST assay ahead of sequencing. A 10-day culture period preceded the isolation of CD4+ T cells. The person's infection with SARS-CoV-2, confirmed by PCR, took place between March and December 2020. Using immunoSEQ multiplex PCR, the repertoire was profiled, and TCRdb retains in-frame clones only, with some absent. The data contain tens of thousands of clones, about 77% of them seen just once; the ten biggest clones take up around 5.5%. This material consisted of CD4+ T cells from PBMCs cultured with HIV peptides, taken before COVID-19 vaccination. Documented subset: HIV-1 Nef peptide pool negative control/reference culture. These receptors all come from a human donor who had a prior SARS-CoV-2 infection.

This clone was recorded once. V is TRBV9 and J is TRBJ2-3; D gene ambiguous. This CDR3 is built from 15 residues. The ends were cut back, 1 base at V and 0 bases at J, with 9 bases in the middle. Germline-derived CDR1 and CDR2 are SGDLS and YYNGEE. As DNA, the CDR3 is TGTGCCAGCAGCGTAACAGCAACAAGCACAGATACGCAGTATTTT. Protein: CASSVTATSTDTQYF.

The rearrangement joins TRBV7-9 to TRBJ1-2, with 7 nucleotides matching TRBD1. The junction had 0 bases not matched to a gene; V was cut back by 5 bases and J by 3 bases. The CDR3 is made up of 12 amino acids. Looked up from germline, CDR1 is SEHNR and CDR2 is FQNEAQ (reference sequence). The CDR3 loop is CASSQGDYGYTF. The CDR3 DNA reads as TGTGCCAGCAGCCAGGGGGACTATGGCTACACCTTC.

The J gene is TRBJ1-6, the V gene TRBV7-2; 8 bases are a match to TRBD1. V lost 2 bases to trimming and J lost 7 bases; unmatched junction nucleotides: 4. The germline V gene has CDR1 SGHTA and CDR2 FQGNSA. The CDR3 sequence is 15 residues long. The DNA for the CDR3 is TGTGCCAGCAGCTTATCGACAGGGGTGAATTCACCCCTCCACTTT. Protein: CASSLSTGVNSPLHF. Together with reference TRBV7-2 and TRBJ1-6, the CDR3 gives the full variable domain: GAGVSQSPSNKVTEKGKDVELRCDPISGHTALYWYRQSLGQGLEFLIYFQGNSAPDKSGLPSDRFSAERTGGSVSTLTIQRTQQEDSAVYLCASSLSTGVNSPLHFGNGTRLTVT.

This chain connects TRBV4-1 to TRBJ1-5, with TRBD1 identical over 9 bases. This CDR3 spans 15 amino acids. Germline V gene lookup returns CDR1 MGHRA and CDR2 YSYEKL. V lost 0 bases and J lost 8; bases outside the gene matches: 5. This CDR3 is CASSQDGQGWEPQHF. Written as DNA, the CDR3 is TGCGCCAGCAGCCAAGACGGACAGGGGTGGGAGCCCCAGCATTTT.

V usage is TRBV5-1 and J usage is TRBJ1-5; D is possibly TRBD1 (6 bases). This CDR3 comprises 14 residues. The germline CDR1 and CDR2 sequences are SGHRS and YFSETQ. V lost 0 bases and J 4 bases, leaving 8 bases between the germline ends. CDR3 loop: CASSLGTGNQPQHF. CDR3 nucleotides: TGCGCCAGCAGCTTGGGCACAGGGAATCAGCCCCAGCATTTT.

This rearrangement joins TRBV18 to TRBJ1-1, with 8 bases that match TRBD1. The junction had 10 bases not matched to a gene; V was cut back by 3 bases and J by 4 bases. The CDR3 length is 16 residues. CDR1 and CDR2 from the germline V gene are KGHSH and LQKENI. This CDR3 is CASSPQGAGAGTEAFF. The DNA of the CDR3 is TGTGCCAGCTCACCTCAGGGGGCAGGCGCTGGCACTGAAGCTTTCTTT.

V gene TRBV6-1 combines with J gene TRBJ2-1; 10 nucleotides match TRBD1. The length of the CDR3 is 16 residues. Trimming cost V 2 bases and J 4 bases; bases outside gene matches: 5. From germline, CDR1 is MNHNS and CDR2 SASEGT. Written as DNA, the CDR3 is TGTGCCAGCAGTGAACTAGGACAGGGGGATTACAATGAGCAGTTCTTC. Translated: CASSELGQGDYNEQFF.

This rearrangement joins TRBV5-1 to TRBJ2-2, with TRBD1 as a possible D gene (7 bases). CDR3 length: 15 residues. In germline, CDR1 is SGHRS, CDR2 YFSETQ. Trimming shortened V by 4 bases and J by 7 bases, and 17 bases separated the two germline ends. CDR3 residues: CASSQLTGEVGELFF. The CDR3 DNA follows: TGCGCCAGCAGCCAACTTACAGGGGAGGTCGGGGAGCTGTTTTTT.

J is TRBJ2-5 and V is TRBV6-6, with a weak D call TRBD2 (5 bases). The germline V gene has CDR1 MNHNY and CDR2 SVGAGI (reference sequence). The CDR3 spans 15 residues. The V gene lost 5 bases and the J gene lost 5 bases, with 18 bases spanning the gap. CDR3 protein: CASSLPRSGIETQYF. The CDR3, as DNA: TGTGCCAGCAGTCTGCCCAGGTCGGGAATCGAGACCCAGTACTTC.

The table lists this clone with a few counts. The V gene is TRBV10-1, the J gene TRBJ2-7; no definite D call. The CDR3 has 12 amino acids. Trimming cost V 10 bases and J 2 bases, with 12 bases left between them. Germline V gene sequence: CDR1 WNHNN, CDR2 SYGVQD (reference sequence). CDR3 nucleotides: TGCGCCAAGCCGACGGCGGCCTACGAGCAGTACTTC. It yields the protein CAKPTAAYEQYF.

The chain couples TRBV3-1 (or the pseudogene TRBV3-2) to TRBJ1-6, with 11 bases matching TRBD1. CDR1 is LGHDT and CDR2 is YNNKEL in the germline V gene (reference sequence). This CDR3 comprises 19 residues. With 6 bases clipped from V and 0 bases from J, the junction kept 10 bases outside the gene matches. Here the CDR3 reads CASRHGQGARSSYNSPLHF. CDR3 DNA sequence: TGTGCCAGCAGACATGGACAGGGGGCTCGTTCCTCCTATAATTCACCCCTCCACTTT.

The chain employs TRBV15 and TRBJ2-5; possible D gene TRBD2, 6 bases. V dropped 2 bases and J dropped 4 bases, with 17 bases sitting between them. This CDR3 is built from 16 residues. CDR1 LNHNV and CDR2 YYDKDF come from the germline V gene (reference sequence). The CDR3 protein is CATSRSPPVRGETQYF. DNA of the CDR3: TGTGCCACCAGCAGATCCCCGCCCGTGCGGGGAGAGACCCAGTACTTC.

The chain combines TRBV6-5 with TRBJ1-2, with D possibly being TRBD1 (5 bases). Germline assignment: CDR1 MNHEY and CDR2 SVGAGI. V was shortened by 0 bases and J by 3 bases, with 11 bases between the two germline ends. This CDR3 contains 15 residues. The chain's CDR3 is CASSYSSPGDYGYTF. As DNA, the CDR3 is TGTGCCAGCAGTTACTCGTCCCCGGGGGACTATGGCTACACCTTC.

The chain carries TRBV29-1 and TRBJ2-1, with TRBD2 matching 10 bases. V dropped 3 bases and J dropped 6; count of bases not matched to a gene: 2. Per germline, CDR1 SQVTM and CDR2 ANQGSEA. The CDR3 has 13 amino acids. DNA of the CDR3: TGCAGCGTTGATAGCGGGAGGTTCAATGAGCAGTTCTTC. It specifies CSVDSGRFNEQFF.

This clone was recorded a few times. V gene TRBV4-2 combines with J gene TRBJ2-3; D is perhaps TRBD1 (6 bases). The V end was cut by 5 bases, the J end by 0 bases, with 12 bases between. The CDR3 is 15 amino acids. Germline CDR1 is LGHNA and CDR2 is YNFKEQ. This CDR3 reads CASSTQGSSTDTQYF. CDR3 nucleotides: TGTGCCAGCAGCACACAGGGCTCTAGCACAGATACGCAGTATTTT.

The DNA for the CDR3 is TGTGCCAGCAGCCCAACCCCGGGACTAGCGGGTGAGACCCAGTACTTC. As protein: CASSPTPGLAGETQYF. The V gene is TRBV4-2, the J gene TRBJ2-5, with 12 bases matching TRBD2. The V segment lost 4 bases and the J segment 5 bases; nucleotides outside the gene matches: 8. The CDR3 consists of 16 residues. Per the germline V gene, CDR1 is LGHNA and CDR2 is YNFKEQ.

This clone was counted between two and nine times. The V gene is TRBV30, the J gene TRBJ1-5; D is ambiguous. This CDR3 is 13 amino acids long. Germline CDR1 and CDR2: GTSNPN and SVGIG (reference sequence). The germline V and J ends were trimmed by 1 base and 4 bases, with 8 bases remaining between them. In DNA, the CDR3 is TGTGCCTGGAGTGAGCTGATAAATCAGCCCCAGCATTTT. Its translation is CAWSELINQPQHF.